The sample holds one count of the clone carrying this T cell receptor beta chain. Its antigen is currently unknown. This clone may be a read error of a much larger clone one base away. The record originates from a study of T cells in Graves' hyperthyroidism and ophthalmopathy. Findings and caveats of the study: From stable hyperthyroidism, ophthalmopathy was set apart by a 13 V-J model.

Amplification targeted TCR beta CDR3 regions from RNA transcripts. HTBI primers were employed in a first-round RT-PCR of the TCR CDR3. TCRdb independently ran MiXCR on the multiplex PCR reads; one entry per CDR3 protein. In the table there are approximately 300,000 distinct CDR3 sequences, 15% to 20% of which are singletons. The diagnostic basis comprised clinical symptoms, serum thyroxine and TRAb, thyroid ultrasound and orbital computed tomography. There are 14 residues in the CDR3. Germline assignment: CDR1 SGHRS and CDR2 YFSETQ. The sequenced material came from blood. This chain joins TRBV5-1 and TRBJ2-1; TRBD1 agrees at 12 bases. This sequence originates from a man aged 45 to 65 with Graves' ophthalmopathy. CDR3 sequence: CASSLGTGGDEQSF. In DNA, the CDR3 is TGCGCCAGCAGCCTCGGGACAGGGGGCGATGAGCAGTCCTTC.